This T cell receptor beta chain is drawn from a study of post-analysis software for immune sequencing data. The study's findings and limits: Controls showed lower frequencies than patients for five or six TRBV segments, and TRBV5-6, TRBV5-1 and TRBV20-1 were among these. Controls significantly exceeded multiple sclerosis patients in normalized Chao1 diversity.

Of note for this clonotype: The antigen remains undetermined.

Each TCR beta cDNA library carried unique molecular identifiers. Between about 1 and 11 million T cells gave rise to approximately 520,000 cDNA molecules. A single record per CDR3 protein comes from TCRdb applying MiXCR to the PCR reads. The sample lists some 690,000 distinct CDR3 sequences, 59% occurring once. Trimming cost V 0 bases and J 5 bases, with 16 bases left between them. CDR1 is LNHNV, CDR2 YYDKDF, per germline (reference sequence). This CDR3 comprises 16 residues. The source of this sequence is a girl aged 2 to 10 with multiple sclerosis. The chain joins TRBV15 to TRBJ2-5; possible D gene TRBD2, 6 bases. The source material was blood. In DNA, the CDR3 is TGTGCCACCAGCAGAGAAAGGGCTAGCGCCGGGGAGACCCAGTACTTC. It yields the protein CATSRERASAGETQYF.